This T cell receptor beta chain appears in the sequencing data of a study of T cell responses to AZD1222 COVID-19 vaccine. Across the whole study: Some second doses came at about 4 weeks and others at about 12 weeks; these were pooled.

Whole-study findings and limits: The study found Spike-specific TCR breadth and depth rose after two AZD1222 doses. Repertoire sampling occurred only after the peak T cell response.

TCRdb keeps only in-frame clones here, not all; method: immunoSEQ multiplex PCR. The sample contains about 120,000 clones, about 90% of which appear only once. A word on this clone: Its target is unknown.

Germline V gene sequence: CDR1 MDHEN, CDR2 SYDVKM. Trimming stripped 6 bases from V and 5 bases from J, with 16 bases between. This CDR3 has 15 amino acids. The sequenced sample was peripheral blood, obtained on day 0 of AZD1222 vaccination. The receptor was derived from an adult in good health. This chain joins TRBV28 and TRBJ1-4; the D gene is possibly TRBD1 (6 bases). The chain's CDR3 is CASRPGGQINEKLFF. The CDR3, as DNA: TGTGCCAGCAGGCCCGGGGGCCAGATAAATGAAAAACTGTTTTTT.